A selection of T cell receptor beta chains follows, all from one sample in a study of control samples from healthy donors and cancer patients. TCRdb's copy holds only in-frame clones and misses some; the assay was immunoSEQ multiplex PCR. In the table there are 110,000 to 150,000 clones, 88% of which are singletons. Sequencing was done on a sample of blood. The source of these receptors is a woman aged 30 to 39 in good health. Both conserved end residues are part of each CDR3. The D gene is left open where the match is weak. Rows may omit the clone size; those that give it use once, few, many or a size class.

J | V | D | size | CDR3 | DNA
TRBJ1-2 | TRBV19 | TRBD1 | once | CASSIPLGPGQGVGYTF | TGTGCCAGTAGTATACCCCTCGGGCCGGGACAGGGCGTTGGCTACACCTTC
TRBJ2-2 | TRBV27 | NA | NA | CASSFFEGVNTGELFF | TGTGCCAGCAGTTTCTTCGAGGGAGTGAACACCGGGGAGCTGTTTTTT
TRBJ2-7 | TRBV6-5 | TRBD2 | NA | CATLDGTNYEQYF | TGTGCCACCCTAGACGGGACTAACTACGAGCAGTACTTC
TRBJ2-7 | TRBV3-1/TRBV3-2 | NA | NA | CASSHTTSNEQYF | TGTGCCAGCAGCCACACCACTAGTAACGAGCAGTACTTC
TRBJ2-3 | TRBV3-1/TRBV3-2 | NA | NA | CASSQGGGLSTDTQYF | TGTGCCAGCAGCCAAGGTGGAGGGTTAAGCACAGATACGCAGTATTTT
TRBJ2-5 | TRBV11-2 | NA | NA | CASSLDSTGYQETQYF | TGTGCCAGCAGCTTAGATTCAACAGGATACCAAGAGACCCAGTACTTC
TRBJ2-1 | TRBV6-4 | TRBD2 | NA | CASSEGLAGEYDEQFF | TGTGCCAGCAGTGAGGGACTAGCGGGAGAGTACGATGAGCAGTTCTTC
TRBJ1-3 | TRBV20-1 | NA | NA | CSASFRYLSSGNTIYF | TGCAGTGCTAGTTTCAGATACCTTAGCTCTGGAAACACCATATATTTT
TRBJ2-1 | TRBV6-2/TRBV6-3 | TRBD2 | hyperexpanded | CASSLTSGANNEQFF | TGTGCCAGCAGCCTCACTAGCGGGGCTAACAATGAGCAGTTCTTC
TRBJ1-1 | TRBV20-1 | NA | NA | CSALNTEAFF | TGCAGTGCTTTGAACACTGAAGCTTTCTTT
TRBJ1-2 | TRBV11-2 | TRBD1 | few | CASSLATGGVSTYGYTF | TGTGCCAGCAGCTTAGCGACAGGGGGCGTATCCACCTATGGCTACACCTTC
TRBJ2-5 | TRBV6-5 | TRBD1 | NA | CASSRQGLYQETQYF | TGTGCCAGCAGTCGACAGGGCTTGTACCAAGAGACCCAGTACTTC
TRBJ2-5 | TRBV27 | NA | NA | CATGVSGETQYF | TGTGCCACTGGGGTTTCTGGAGAGACCCAGTACTTC
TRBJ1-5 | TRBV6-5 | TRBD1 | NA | CASGQGYQPQHF | TGTGCCAGCGGACAGGGGTATCAGCCCCAGCATTTT
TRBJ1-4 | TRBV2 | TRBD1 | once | CASSEGTGVEKLFF | TGTGCCAGCAGTGAAGGGACAGGGGTTGAAAAACTGTTTTTT
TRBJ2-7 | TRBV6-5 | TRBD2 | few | CASRKGAGATYEQYF | TGTGCCAGCAGAAAAGGGGCGGGAGCTACCTACGAGCAGTACTTC
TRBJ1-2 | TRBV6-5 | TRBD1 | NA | CASSKQGKNYGYTF | TGTGCCAGCAGTAAACAGGGGAAAAACTATGGCTACACCTTC
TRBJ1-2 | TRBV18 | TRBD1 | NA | CASSDRGYGYTF | TGTGCCAGCTCGGACAGGGGCTATGGCTACACCTTC
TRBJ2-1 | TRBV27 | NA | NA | CASTSPRGAEQFF | TGTGCCAGCACCTCCCCCAGGGGAGCTGAGCAGTTCTTC
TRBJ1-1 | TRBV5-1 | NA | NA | CASSLVVENTEAFF | TGCGCCAGCAGCTTGGTCGTCGAGAACACTGAAGCTTTCTTT
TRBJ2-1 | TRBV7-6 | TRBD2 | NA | CASSSGLAGPFF | TGTGCCAGCAGCTCCGGACTAGCGGGACCGTTCTTC
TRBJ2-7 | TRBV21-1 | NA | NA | CASSLSHEQYF | TGTGCCAGCAGCCTATCCCACGAGCAGTACTTC
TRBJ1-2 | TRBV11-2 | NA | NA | CASSLGQSPNYGYTF | TGTGCCAGCAGCTTAGGACAGTCTCCTAACTATGGCTACACCTTC
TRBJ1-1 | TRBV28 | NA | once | CASRIGGVLPEAFF | TGTGCCAGCAGGATAGGAGGGGTACTCCCTGAAGCTTTCTTT
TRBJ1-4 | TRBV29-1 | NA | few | CSVQGQKGEKLFF | TGCAGCGTTCAAGGACAGAAGGGTGAAAAACTGTTTTTT
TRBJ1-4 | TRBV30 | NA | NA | CAWSAGNNEKLFF | TGTGCCTGGAGTGCCGGGAATAATGAAAAACTGTTTTTT
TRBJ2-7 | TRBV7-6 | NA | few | CASSLLAHPYEQYF | TGTGCCAGCAGCCTTCTAGCGCACCCCTACGAGCAGTACTTC
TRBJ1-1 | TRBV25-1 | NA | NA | CASTRSAVNTEAFF | TGTGCCAGCACTAGATCGGCAGTGAACACTGAAGCTTTCTTT
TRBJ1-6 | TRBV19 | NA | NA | CASSIMAADSPLHF | TGTGCCAGTAGTATCATGGCAGCAGATTCACCCCTCCACTTT
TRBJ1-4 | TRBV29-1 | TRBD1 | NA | CSVTGWTGSNEKLFF | TGCAGCGTGACTGGCTGGACAGGGTCTAATGAAAAACTGTTTTTT
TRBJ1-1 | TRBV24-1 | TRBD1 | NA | CATSEGGTGKTFF | TGTGCCACCAGTGAGGGAGGGACAGGGAAGACTTTCTTT
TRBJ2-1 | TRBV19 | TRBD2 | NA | CASTPRLAGSYNEQFF | TGTGCCAGTACACCCCGACTAGCAGGTTCCTACAATGAGCAGTTCTTC
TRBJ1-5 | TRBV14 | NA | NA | CASSKDSNQPQHF | TGTGCCAGCAGCAAGGACAGTAATCAGCCCCAGCATTTT
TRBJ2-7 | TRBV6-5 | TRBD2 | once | CASSYYGTSGYYEQYF | TGTGCCAGCAGTTACTACGGGACTAGCGGCTACTACGAGCAGTACTTC
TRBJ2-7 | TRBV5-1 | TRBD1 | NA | CASRDRGGEQYF | TGCGCCAGCAGGGACAGGGGCGGCGAGCAGTACTTC
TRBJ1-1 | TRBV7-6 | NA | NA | CASSLVRDLGTEAFF | TGTGCCAGCAGCTTAGTGAGGGATTTAGGCACTGAAGCTTTCTTT
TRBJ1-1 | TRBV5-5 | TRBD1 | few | CASSYLGQSNTEAFF | TGTGCCAGCAGCTATTTGGGACAGTCGAACACTGAAGCTTTCTTT
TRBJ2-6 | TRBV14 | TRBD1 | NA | CASSHWSGTGLSGANVLTF | TGTGCCAGCAGCCACTGGTCCGGGACAGGACTCTCTGGGGCCAACGTCCTGACTTTC
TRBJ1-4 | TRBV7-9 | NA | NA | CASSLYRAQNEKLFF | TGTGCCAGCAGCCTATACAGGGCCCAAAATGAAAAACTGTTTTTT
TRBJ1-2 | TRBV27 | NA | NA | CASSLTEDYGYTF | TGTGCCAGCAGCCTTACAGAGGACTATGGCTACACCTTC
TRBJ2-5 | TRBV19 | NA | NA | CASSIESWRGETQYF | TGTGCCAGTAGTATTGAGTCCTGGCGGGGAGAGACCCAGTACTTC
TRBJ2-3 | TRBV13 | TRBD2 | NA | CASSSGLAGVEDTQYF | TGTGCCAGCAGCTCGGGACTAGCGGGAGTGGAAGATACGCAGTATTTT
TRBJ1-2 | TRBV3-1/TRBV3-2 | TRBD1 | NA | CASSQAGGAGYGYTF | TGTGCCAGCAGCCAAGCAGGGGGCGCAGGCTATGGCTACACCTTC
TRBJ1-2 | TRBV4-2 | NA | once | CASSKELSAGSNYGYTF | TGTGCCAGCAGCAAAGAGCTGAGCGCCGGGAGTAACTATGGCTACACCTTC
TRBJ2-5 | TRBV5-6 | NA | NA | CASSLAGGGEETQYF | TGTGCCAGCAGCTTGGCCGGGGGAGGAGAAGAGACCCAGTACTTC